This TCR beta chain was sequenced during a study of a mutant IDH1 vaccine in newly diagnosed glioma (dated by TCRdb to the early 2020s). Broadly, across the study: Eight vaccinations were administered to patients in weeks 1, 3, 5, 7, 11, 15, 19 and 23, corresponding to visits V03 through V10. Of the approximately 34 patients who were treated, approximately 62% were male and about 40% were female, and the mean age was around 43 years. Vaccination was initiated 4-6 weeks after radiotherapy alone, or concurrently with temozolomide cycles in the chemotherapy-containing groups. Prior to enrollment, patients had been given standard therapy consisting of radiotherapy alone, temozolomide alone, or radiochemotherapy with temozolomide, with the combination given to most patients. Peripheral blood samples were drawn at six visits, namely V03 (baseline), V05, V07, V10, V12 and V13. Longitudinal TCRB deep sequencing was done for 25 treated patients, wherever samples were available for exploratory analyses. Paper-wide results and their limitations: Immune responses induced by the vaccine were seen in over 90% of patients across multiple MHC alleles. Availability determined which PBMC samples were chosen for TCRB deep sequencing. Pseudoprogression seemed to be unrelated to changes in the top peripheral T cell clonotypes found by TCRB sequencing. The authors stated that sample limitations prevented analyses of patient blood samples from being reproduced.

Libraries were built with the immunoSEQ multiplex PCR assay. Rearranged TCR beta chain sequences were amplified with the hsTCRB Kit following the manufacturer's protocol. TCRB libraries were sequenced on an Illumina MiSeq. From the authors' description of their analysis: The proprietary platform of the kit vendor was used for demultiplexing, trimming and gene mapping. This is the immuneACCESS table as TCRdb keeps it, with only in-frame sequences that have V and J called. A part of the clones is gone; compared with another copy, unresolved V genes explain less than half, and the rest is unexplained. V, J and clone size derive from that table, while D and trimming were established from the DNA sequence. A total of 30,000 to 45,000 clones appear in this sample, approximately 91% of them only once. The biggest ten clones account for over 2% of the sample. Taken with the paper, the label for time point translates to: week 5, during vaccination. Every vaccine dose consisted of 300 ug of a 20-mer mutant IDH1 peptide in Montanide, administered subcutaneously together with topical imiquimod. All donors had newly diagnosed IDH1-mutant astrocytomas of WHO grade 3 or 4 that showed loss of nuclear ATRX. The samples were drawn from NOA16, a multicentre, single-arm, open-label phase I trial in Germany that tested a mutant IDH1 peptide vaccine in humans for the first time. Genomic DNA for TCRB sequencing was isolated from EDTA blood with the DNeasy Blood and Tissue Kit.

With respect to this clone: What this receptor recognizes is not known. Qualities for individual bases were not recorded, and no much larger clone is one base off.

Reading the germline V gene gives CDR1 SGHDT and CDR2 YYEEEE. The CDR3 goes from the cysteine to the phenylalanine over 17 residues. The kept DNA is CDR3 alone, 51 bases in frame from the first base. V is cut back by 4 bases and J by 2 bases, with 5 bases in the junction unmatched. The clonotype originates from a man aged 45-65 years with glioma. The chain links TRBV5-6 with TRBJ2-1, and TRBD2 aligns with 14 junction nucleotides. This specimen consisted of PBMCs, obtained from a glioma patient whose treatment included an IDH1 peptide vaccine. The encoded CDR3 is CASSPGTSGSAYNEQFF. The DNA reads as follows: TGTGCCAGCAGCCCCGGGACTAGCGGGAGTGCCTACAATGAGCAGTTCTTC.